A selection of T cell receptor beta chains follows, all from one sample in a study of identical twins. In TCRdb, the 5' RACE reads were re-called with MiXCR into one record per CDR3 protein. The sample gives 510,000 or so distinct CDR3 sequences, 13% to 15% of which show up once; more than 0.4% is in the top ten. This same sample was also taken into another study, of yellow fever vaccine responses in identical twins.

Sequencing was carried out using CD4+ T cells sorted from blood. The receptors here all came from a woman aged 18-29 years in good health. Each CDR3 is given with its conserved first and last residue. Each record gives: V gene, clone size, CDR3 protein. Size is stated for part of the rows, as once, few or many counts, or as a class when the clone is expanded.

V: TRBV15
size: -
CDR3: CATSRAQASEQYF

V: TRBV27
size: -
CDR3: CASSFGLRASGDGYTF

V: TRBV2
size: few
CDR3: CASSDWASGPNNEQFF

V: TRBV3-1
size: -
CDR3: CASRSIGTANTGELFF

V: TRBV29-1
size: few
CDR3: CIIKTGGNTGELFF

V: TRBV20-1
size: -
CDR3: CSARDGSRDTQYF

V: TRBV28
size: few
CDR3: CASSTRTGGYGYTF

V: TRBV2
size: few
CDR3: CASSGRSLRTGGFTEAFF

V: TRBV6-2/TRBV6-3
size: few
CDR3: CASSYAQILQETQYF

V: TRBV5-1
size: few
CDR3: CASSLWPGDTEAFF

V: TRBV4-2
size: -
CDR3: CASSPVLGQGEETQYF

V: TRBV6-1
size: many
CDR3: CACRSVAVNSPLHF

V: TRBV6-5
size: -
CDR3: CASSYALPVATNEKLFF

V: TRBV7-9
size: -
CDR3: CASSLVATGEEKLFF

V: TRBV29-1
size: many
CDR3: CSALRLNTGELFF

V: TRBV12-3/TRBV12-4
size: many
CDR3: CASSLTGYSNQPQHF

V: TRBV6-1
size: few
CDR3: CASMDAINYGYTF

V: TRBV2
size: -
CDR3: CASSETGFGNQPQHF

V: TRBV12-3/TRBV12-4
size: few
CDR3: CASSFSGMNTEAFF

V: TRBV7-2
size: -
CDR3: CASSPQGTRTDTQYF

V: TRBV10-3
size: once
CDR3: CAISEEWTATQPQHF

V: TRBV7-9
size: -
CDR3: CASSQPTGGPSNEQFF

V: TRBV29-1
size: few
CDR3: CSVGGTSGRKNEQFF

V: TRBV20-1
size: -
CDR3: CSASNRISQPQHF

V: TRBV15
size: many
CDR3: CATSRGETSGVTYEQYF

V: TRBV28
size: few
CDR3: CASVTGGNNQPQHF

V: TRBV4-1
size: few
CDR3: CASSQDVGQGFNEQFF

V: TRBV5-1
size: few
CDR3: CASSLGGTGDEQYF

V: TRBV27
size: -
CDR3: CASSSTGGLAGFDTGELFF

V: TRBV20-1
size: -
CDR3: CSARGSGGNTDTQYF

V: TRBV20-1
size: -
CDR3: CSARDRGRVGTSGRYGTDTQYF

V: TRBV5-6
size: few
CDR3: CASSHGTSEDTQYF

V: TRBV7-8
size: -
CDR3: CASSPRLAGGLYNEQFF

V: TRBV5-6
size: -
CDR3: CASSAGPGSDYEQYF

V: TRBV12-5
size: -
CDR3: CASAHGKGARSYNEQFF

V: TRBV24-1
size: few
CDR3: CATSYKGGSYNEQFF

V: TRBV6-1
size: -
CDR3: CASSTGTGAYGYTF

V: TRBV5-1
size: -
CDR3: CASSLQGGNSPLHF

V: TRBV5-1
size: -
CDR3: CASSIPGTASYEQYF

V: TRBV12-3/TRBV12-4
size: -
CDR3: CASSAEKGLAGGRSYNEQFF

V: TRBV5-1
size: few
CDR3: CASSLLEGSLDTEAFF

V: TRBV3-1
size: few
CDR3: CASSQPAGATQYF

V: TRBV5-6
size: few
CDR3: CASSFSVLGNTEAFF

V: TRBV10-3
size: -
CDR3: CAISPGGAGTDTQYF

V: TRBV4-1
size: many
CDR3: CASSLPGLEKLFF

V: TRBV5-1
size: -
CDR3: CASSPGTVARTSGRSNTGELFF

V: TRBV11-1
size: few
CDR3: CASSPPALNTEAFF

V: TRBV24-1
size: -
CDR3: CATRHSGTGSTGELFF